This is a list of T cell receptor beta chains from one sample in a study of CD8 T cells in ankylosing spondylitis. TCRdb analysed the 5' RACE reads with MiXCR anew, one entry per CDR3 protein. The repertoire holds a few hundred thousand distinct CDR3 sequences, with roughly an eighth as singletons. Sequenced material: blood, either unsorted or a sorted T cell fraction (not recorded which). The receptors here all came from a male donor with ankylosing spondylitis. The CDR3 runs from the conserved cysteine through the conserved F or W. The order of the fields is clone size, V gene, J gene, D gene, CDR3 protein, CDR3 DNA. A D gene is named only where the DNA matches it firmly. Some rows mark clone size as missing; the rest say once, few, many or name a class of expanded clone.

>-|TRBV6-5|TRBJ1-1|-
CASSTQGQSAEAFF
TGTGCCAGCAGTACTCAGGGTCAAAGCGCTGAAGCTTTCTTT
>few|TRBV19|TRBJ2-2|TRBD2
CASSGRAGTGELFF
TGTGCCAGTAGCGGGAGGGCCGGTACCGGGGAGCTGTTTTTT
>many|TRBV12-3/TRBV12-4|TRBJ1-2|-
CASRGTTANYGYTF
TGTGCCAGCAGGGGGACAACAGCTAACTATGGCTACACCTTC
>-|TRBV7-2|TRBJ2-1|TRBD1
CATGAYNEQFF
TGTGCGACAGGGGCTTACAATGAGCAGTTCTTC
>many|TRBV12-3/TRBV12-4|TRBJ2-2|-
CASRLNTGELFF
TGTGCCAGCAGACTTAACACCGGGGAGCTGTTTTTT
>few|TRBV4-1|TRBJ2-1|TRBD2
CASSPPGGRSSYNEQFF
TGCGCCAGCAGCCCCCCGGGCGGGAGGAGCTCCTACAATGAGCAGTTCTTC
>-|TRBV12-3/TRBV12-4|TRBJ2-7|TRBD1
CASRRQGEQYF
TGTGCCAGCAGACGACAGGGGGAGCAGTACTTC
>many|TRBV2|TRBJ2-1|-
CASSGVLGWNEQFF
TGTGCCAGCAGTGGAGTTCTAGGCTGGAATGAGCAGTTCTTC
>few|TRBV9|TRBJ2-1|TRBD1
CASSTGGSRNEQFF
TGTGCCAGCAGCACAGGGGGCTCTAGGAATGAGCAGTTCTTC
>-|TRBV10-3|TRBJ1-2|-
CAISESGNGYTF
TGTGCCATCAGTGAGTCGGGGAATGGCTACACCTTC
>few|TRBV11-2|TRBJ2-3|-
CASSLDYLTESTDTQYF
TGTGCCAGCAGCTTAGACTATTTGACGGAAAGCACAGATACGCAGTATTTT
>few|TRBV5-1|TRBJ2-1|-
CASSLGGGYANEQFF
TGCGCCAGCAGCTTAGGGGGAGGCTACGCCAATGAGCAGTTCTTC